This T cell receptor beta chain came from a study of T cell changes during pregnancy in multiple sclerosis. The CDR3 loop spans 16 amino acids. The trim removed 1 base at V and 6 bases at J, leaving 9 bases unmatched. CDR1 and CDR2 (germline): SGHKS, YYEKEE (reference sequence). Clones were sequenced by immunoSEQ multiplex PCR, and TCRdb holds only the in-frame ones, with some missing. Of approximately 35,000 clones listed, roughly 92% are singletons. The TCR originated in a female donor with multiple sclerosis, enrolled in a pregnancy study. The sequenced sample consisted of PBMCs (not recorded whether the cells were cultured). The J gene is TRBJ2-3, the V gene TRBV5-5; 9 bases are a match to TRBD2. This CDR3 reads CASSLYAGGPVDTQYF. For the CDR3, the DNA is TGTGCCAGCAGCTTGTACGCGGGAGGGCCCGTTGATACGCAGTATTTT.